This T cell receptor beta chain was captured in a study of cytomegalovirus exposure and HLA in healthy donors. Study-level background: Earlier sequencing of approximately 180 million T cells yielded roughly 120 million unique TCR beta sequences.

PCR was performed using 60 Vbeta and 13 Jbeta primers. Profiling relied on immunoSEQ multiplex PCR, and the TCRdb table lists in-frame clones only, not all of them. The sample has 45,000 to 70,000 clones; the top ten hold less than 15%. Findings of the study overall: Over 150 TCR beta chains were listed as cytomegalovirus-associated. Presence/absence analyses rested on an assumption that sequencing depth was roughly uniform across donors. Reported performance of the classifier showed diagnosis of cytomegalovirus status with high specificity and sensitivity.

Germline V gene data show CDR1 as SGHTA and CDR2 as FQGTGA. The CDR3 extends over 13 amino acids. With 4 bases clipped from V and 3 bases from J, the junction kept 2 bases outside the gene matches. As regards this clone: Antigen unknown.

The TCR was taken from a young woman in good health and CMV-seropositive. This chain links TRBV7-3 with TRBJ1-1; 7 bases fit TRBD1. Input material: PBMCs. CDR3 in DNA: TGTGCCAGCAGCTCCGACAGGGACACTGAAGCTTTCTTT. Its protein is CASSSDRDTEAFF.